This T cell receptor beta chain was sequenced for a study of technical replicates of blood from several donors. The CDR3 is made up of 14 amino acids. Between the trimmed V and J ends, which lost 3 bases and 4 bases, there was a span of 10 bases. CDR1 and CDR2 (germline): LNHNV, YYDKDF (reference sequence). Sequenced by immunoSEQ multiplex PCR; TCRdb stores in-frame clones only, minus some. The data contain some 69,000 clones, 80% to 90% of them singletons. V and J are TRBV15 and TRBJ1-3; the D is unclear. The TCR originated in a human donor in good health. Some clones in this sample may be carry-over from other donors' samples. Sequenced material: PBMCs. The chain's CDR3 is CATSSPSSGNTIYF. The CDR3 DNA reads as TGTGCCACCAGCAGTCCTTCGTCCGGAAACACCATATATTTT.